This T cell receptor beta chain emerged from a study of early T cells in non-severe SARS-CoV-2 infection. About the research overall: Unsorted whole-blood RNA was sequenced in bulk, leaving chains unpaired. The study's findings and limits: Anti-spike CD8 specificities were favored by VDJdb matching, whose results missed private and CD4 specificities.

CDR3 length equals 14 residues. Trimming cost V 1 base and J 2 bases, with 9 bases left between them. The germline V gene encodes CDR1 SGHTA and CDR2 FQGNSA. Many counts were recorded for this clonotype. What it recognizes is unknown. Individual cDNA molecules received unique molecular identifiers. TCRdb re-called the 5' RACE reads through MiXCR, storing one row per CDR3 protein. The top ten clones hold approximately 13% of a sample with 45,000 to 65,000 distinct CDR3 sequences, 8% to 13% of them seen once. The sample consisted of whole blood. The rearrangement joins TRBV7-2 to TRBJ2-7; possibly TRBD2 for D (6 bases). The source is an adult who was a healthcare worker with PCR-confirmed SARS-CoV-2 infection or an uninfected control (not recorded which). CDR3 protein: CASSLEGGAYEQYF. Here the CDR3 DNA reads TGTGCCAGCAGCTTAGAGGGCGGGGCCTACGAGCAGTACTTC.